These 17 T cell receptor beta chains were all obtained from the same sample, sequenced in a study of cytomegalovirus exposure and HLA in healthy donors. PCR was performed using 60 Vbeta and 13 Jbeta primers. Clones were read by immunoSEQ multiplex PCR, and TCRdb kept only the in-frame ones, dropping some. The sample's table shows over 45,000 clones. Sequenced material: PBMCs. The receptors derive from a woman aged 40 to 49 in good health and CMV-seronegative.

The genes are TRBV19 and TRBJ2-5; 8 bases agree with TRBD2. Trimming at V came to 7 bases and at J to 2 bases, leaving 6 bases not matched to a gene. The CDR3 spans 14 residues. Germline CDR1 and CDR2: LNHDA and SQIVND (reference sequence). CDR3 sequence: CASTPRGGQETQYF. CDR3 in DNA: TGTGCCAGTACCCCCCGGGGGGGGCAAGAGACCCAGTACTTC.

The chain is built from TRBV7-3 and TRBJ2-1; 8 nucleotides line up with TRBD2. The CDR3 runs to 14 residues. Germline V lookup: CDR1 SGHTA, CDR2 FQGTGA. J lost 5 bases, V lost 7 bases, and 7 bases had no gene match. The DNA for the CDR3 is TGTGCCAGCACCACCGCGGGAGGAGACAATGAGCAGTTCTTC. Translating it yields CASTTAGGDNEQFF.

The chain combines TRBV7-9 with TRBJ2-1; 7 bases map to TRBD2. Germline assignment: CDR1 SEHNR and CDR2 FQNEAQ (reference sequence). J was trimmed by 9 bases and V by 11 bases; bases with no gene match: 13. This CDR3 is built from 13 residues. CDR3 DNA: TGTGCCGGGGGACTACCGACTGTAACTGAGCAGTTCTTC. Translating it yields CAGGLPTVTEQFF.

The V call is TRBV5-1, the J call TRBJ1-4; 8 nucleotides align to TRBD1. V trimming: 4 bases; J trimming: 8 bases; junction bases outside the gene matches: 10. The CDR3 totals 15 residues. CDR1 SGHRS and CDR2 YFSETQ come from the germline V gene. This CDR3 is CASSATGGTEEKLFF. For the CDR3, the DNA is TGCGCCAGCAGCGCAACAGGGGGGACGGAGGAAAAACTGTTTTTT.

This sequence joins TRBV6-1 and TRBJ2-2; 8 bases map to TRBD1. Germline-derived CDR1 and CDR2 are MNHNS and SASEGT. V shed 3 bases, J shed 13 bases, and the junction held 4 bases outside the gene matches. The CDR3 runs 12 residues. In nucleotides, the CDR3 is TGTGCCAGCAGTGACAGGGGGCGAGGGCTGTTTTTT. It yields the protein CASSDRGRGLFF.

A note on this clone: One end of the junction does not line up with germline, which may come from a read error. V is TRBV6-5 and J is TRBJ1-1; a weak D match, TRBD1 (5 bases). The germline V gene encodes CDR1 MNHEY and CDR2 SVGAGI. The CDR3 runs 15 residues. The chain's CDR3 is CASSKNPGEGTEDFF. The DNA of the CDR3 is TGTGCCAGTAGTAAAAATCCGGGGGAGGGCACTGAAGATTTCTTT.

The chain links TRBV27 to TRBJ2-2, with a weak D call TRBD1 (6 bases). Trimming pared 5 bases from V and 1 base from J, leaving 17 bases between. This CDR3 is 17 amino acids long. The germline CDR1 and CDR2 sequences are MNHEY and SMNVEV (reference sequence). The DNA for the CDR3 is TGTGCCAGCAGTGCCGCCGGTTCGACAGGGAACACCGGGGAGCTGTTTTTT. Translating gives CASSAAGSTGNTGELFF.

V usage is TRBV6-5 and J usage is TRBJ2-3; the D gene is possibly TRBD1 (6 bases). Trimming pared 5 bases from V and 4 bases from J, leaving 16 bases between. This CDR3 is 15 amino acids long. Germline CDR1 and CDR2: MNHEY and SVGAGI. The CDR3: CASSPGQTWADTQYF. The CDR3 DNA reads TGTGCCAGCAGTCCCGGACAGACCTGGGCAGATACGCAGTATTTT.

J is TRBJ1-1 and V is TRBV21-1. TRBV21-1 is a known pseudogene. The CDR3 totals 14 residues. The CDR3 bases are TGTGCCAGCAGCAAGCAAACCCACGGGACTGAAGCTTTCTTT. Protein sequence: CASSKQTHGTEAFF.

The chain joins TRBV5-6 to TRBJ2-2, with D unclear. Germline assignment: CDR1 SGHDT and CDR2 YYEEEE. The CDR3 covers 14 residues. The V end was cut by 1 base, the J end by 6 bases, with 10 bases between. CDR3 nucleotide sequence: TGTGCCAGCAGCTTGCCGGCTAGTTCCGGGGAGCTGTTTTTT. This codes for CASSLPASSGELFF.

J is TRBJ1-1 and V is TRBV5-6; 7 bases line up with TRBD1. V shed 4 bases and J 3 bases; nucleotides not matched to a gene: 18. This CDR3 has 18 residues. Germline V gene data show CDR1 as SGHDT and CDR2 as YYEEEE. The CDR3 spells CASSPVSPRRDRDTEAFF. Written as DNA, the CDR3 is TGTGCCAGCAGCCCCGTATCCCCCCGCCGGGACAGAGACACTGAAGCTTTCTTT.

The chain couples TRBV30 to TRBJ2-1; tentatively, D is TRBD1 (7 bases). The CDR3 runs 14 residues. Germline CDR1 and CDR2: GTSNPN and SVGIG (reference sequence). The V end was cut by 5 bases, the J end by 4 bases, with 15 bases between. CDR3 DNA sequence: TGTGCCTGGGAAACTAGCAGGGGGTACAATGAGCAGTTCTTC. It specifies CAWETSRGYNEQFF.

The rearrangement joins TRBV4-3 to TRBJ1-2, with D possibly TRBD1 on 6 matching bases. The germline V gene encodes CDR1 LGHNA and CDR2 YSLEER. The CDR3 length is 15 residues. V lost 0 bases and J 4 bases, leaving 12 bases between the germline ends. The CDR3 loop reads CASSQDLDSVYGYTF. Written as DNA, the CDR3 is TGCGCCAGCAGCCAAGATCTGGACAGCGTCTATGGCTACACCTTC.

The rearrangement uses TRBV5-4 and TRBJ2-7; TRBD2 might be the D (6 bases). CDR3 size: 13 residues. V dropped 5 bases and J dropped 5 bases, with 14 bases sitting between them. Per germline, CDR1 SGHNT and CDR2 YYREEE (reference sequence). CDR3 nucleotide sequence: TGTGCCAGCAGACGACGGGAGCGCCACGAGCAGTACTTC. It translates to CASRRRERHEQYF.

The chain recombines TRBV25-1 with TRBJ1-4; TRBD1 aligns across 9 bases. V trimming: 3 bases; J trimming: 10 bases; junction bases outside the gene matches: 12. Germline V gene sequence: CDR1 MGHDK, CDR2 SYGVNS. The CDR3 runs to 16 residues. The CDR3 nucleotides are TGTGCCAGCAGTGACCCCGGGACAGGGAAGGACGGAAAACTGTTTTTT. It specifies CASSDPGTGKDGKLFF. The full variable domain, with the rest looked up from reference TRBV25-1 and TRBJ1-4, is EADIYQTPRYLVIGTGKKITLECSQTMGHDKMYWYQQDPGMELHLIHYSYGVNSTEKGDLSSESTVSRIRTEHFPLTLESARPSHTSQYLCASSDPGTGKDGKLFFGSGTQLSVL.

The V call is TRBV30, the J call TRBJ1-2; perhaps TRBD1 as D (5 bases). V lost 0 bases and J 7 bases, leaving 12 bases between the germline ends. Per germline, CDR1 GTSNPN and CDR2 SVGIG (reference sequence). The CDR3 length is 13 residues. The CDR3: CAWSVRQGFGYTF. In DNA, the CDR3 is TGTGCCTGGAGTGTTAGGCAGGGCTTTGGCTACACCTTC.

The chain is built from TRBV7-9 and TRBJ2-3; possibly TRBD2 for D (5 bases). Trimming took off 3 bases at V and 5 bases at J, with 18 bases between the two ends. Germline V gives CDR1 SEHNR, CDR2 FQNEAQ (reference sequence). CDR3 length: 16 residues. The CDR3, as DNA: TGTGCCAGCAGCTTGGCTGGAGGCCGTCCAATAGATACGCAGTATTTT. This encodes CASSLAGGRPIDTQYF.